This T cell receptor beta chain was obtained from a study of T cells expressing NK-cell markers. TCRdb re-called the 5' RACE reads; one entry per CDR3 protein, DNA not given. The sample table sets out some 300,000 distinct CDR3 sequences. CDR1 MGHRA and CDR2 YSYEKL come from the germline V gene. The CDR3 runs 16 residues. The TCR comes from a man aged 18-30 years in good health. This sequence joins TRBV4-1 and TRBJ2-1; TCRdb calls TRBD1, which cannot be checked without DNA. The sequenced sample consisted of blood T cells: a sorted CD56 or NKG2C T cell subset, CD4+ or CD8+ T cells, or bulk PBMC T cells (not recorded which). The CDR3 loop is CASSARGDGLSDEQFF.